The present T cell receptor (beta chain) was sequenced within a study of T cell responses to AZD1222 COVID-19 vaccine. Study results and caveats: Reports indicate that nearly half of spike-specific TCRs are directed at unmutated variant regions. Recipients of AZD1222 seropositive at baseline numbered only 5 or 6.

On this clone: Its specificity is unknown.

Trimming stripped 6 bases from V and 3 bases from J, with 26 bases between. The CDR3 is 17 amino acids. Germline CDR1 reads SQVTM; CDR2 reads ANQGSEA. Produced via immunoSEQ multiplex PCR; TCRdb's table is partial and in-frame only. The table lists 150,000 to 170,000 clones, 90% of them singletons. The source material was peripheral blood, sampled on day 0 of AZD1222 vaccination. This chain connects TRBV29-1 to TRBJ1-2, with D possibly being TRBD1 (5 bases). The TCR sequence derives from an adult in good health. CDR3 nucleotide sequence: TGCAGCGTCGAAAAAAGGGGTGGGCAGCTTGGGGACTATGGCTACACCTTC. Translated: CSVEKRGGQLGDYGYTF.